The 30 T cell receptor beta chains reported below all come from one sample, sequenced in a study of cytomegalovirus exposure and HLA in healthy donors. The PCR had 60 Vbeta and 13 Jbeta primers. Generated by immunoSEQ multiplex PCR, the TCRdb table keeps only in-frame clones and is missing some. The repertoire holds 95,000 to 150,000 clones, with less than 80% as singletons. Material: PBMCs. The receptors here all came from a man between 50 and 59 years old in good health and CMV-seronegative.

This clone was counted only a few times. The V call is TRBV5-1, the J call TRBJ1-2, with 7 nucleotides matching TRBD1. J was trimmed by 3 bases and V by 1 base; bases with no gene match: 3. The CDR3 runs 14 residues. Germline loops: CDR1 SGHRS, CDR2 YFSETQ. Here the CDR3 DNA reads TGCGCCAGCAGCTTGTTTGGGACAGACTATGGCTACACCTTC. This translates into CASSLFGTDYGYTF.

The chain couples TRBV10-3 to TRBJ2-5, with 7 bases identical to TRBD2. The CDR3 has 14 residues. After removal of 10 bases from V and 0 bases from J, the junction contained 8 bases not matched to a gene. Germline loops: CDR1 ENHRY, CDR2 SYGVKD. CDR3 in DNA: TGTGCCACGGGGAGGGACTCGAACCAAGAGACCCAGTACTTC. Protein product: CATGRDSNQETQYF.

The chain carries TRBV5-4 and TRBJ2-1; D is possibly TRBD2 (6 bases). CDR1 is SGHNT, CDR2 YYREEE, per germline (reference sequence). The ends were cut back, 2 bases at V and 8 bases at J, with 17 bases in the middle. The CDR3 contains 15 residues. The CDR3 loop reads CASSLRRGLGDEQFF. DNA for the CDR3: TGTGCCAGCAGCTTAAGGCGGGGCCTAGGGGATGAGCAGTTCTTC. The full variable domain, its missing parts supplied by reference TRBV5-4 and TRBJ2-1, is ETGVTQSPTHLIKTRGQQVTLRCSSQSGHNTVSWYQQALGQGPQFIFQYYREEENGRGNFPPRFSGLQFPNYSSELNVNALELDDSALYLCASSLRRGLGDEQFFGPGTRLTVL.

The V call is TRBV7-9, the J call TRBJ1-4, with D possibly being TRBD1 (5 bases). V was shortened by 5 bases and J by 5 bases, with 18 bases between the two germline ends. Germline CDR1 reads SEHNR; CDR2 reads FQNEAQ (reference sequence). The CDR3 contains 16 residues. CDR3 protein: CASSTRDGGTNEKLFF. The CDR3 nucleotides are TGTGCCAGCAGCACCAGGGACGGGGGAACGAATGAAAAACTGTTTTTT.

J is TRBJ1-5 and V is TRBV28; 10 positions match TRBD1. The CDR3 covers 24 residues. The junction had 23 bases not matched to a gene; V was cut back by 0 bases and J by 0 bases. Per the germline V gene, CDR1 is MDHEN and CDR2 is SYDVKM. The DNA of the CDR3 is TGTGCCAGCAGTTTATGGAGGACGGAGGACAGGGGGGGACTATTATATTTTAGCAATCAGCCCCAGCATTTT. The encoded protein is CASSLWRTEDRGGLLYFSNQPQHF.

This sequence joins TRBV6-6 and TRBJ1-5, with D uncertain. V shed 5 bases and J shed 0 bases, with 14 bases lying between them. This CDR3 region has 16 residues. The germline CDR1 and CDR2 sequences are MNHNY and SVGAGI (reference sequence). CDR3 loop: CASSLPQEDSNQPQHF. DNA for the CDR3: TGTGCCAGCAGTCTACCTCAGGAGGATAGCAATCAGCCCCAGCATTTT.

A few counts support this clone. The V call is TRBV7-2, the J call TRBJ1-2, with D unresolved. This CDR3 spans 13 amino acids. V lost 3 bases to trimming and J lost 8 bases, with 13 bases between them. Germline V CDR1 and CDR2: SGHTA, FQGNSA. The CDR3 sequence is CASSFERMEGYTF. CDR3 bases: TGTGCCAGCAGCTTCGAGAGGATGGAGGGCTACACCTTC.

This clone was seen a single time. CDR3 bases: TGTGCCACCAGCACTGACAGGGGGGGATATGGCTACACCTTC. This codes for CATSTDRGGYGYTF. This chain joins TRBV15 and TRBJ1-2; 9 bases align to TRBD1. Unmatched junction bases numbered 5, after V lost 4 bases and J lost 5 bases. In germline, CDR1 is LNHNV, CDR2 YYDKDF (reference sequence). This CDR3 contains 14 residues.

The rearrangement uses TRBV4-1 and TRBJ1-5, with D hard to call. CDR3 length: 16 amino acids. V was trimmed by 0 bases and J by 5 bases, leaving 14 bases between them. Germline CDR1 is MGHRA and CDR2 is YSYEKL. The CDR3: CASSQDLRSHYQPQHF. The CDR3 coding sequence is TGCGCCAGCAGCCAAGATCTCAGGTCCCATTATCAGCCCCAGCATTTT.

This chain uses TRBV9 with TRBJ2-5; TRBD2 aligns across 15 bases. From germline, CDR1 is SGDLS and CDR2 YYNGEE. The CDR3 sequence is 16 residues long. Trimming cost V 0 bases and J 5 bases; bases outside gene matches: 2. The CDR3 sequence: CASSVGTSGGAETQYF. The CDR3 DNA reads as TGTGCCAGCAGCGTAGGGACTAGCGGGGGGGCTGAGACCCAGTACTTC.

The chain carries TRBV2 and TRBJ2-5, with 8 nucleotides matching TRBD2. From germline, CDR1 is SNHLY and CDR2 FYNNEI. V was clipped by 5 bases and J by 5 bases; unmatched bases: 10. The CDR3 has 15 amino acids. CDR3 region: CASSTVAGGLETQYF. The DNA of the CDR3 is TGTGCCAGCAGTACTGTCGCGGGGGGTTTGGAGACCCAGTACTTC. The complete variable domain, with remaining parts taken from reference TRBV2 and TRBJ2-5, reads EPEVTQTPSHQVTQMGQEVILRCVPISNHLYFYWYRQILGQKVEFLVSFYNNEISEKSEIFDDQFSVERPDGSNFTLKIRSTKLEDSAMYFCASSTVAGGLETQYFGPGTRLLVL.

In DNA form, the CDR3 reads TGCGCCAGCAGCCAGACGGTCGGCGGCGGTCAGCCCCAGCATTTT. Its protein product is CASSQTVGGGQPQHF. The rearrangement uses TRBV4-1 and TRBJ1-5; D is undetermined. The CDR3 covers 15 residues. V was pared by 3 bases and J by 6 bases, with 15 bases between. CDR1 and CDR2 from the germline V gene are MGHRA and YSYEKL.

As DNA, the CDR3 is TGTGCCAGCAGCTTGGGGCGGGGGTACTACGAGCAGTACGTC. Protein sequence: CASSLGRGYYEQYV. The chain carries TRBV5-6 and TRBJ2-7, with 7 bases matching TRBD2. J lost 3 bases, V lost 0 bases, and 3 bases had no gene match. CDR3 length: 14 residues. Germline V gives CDR1 SGHDT, CDR2 YYEEEE.

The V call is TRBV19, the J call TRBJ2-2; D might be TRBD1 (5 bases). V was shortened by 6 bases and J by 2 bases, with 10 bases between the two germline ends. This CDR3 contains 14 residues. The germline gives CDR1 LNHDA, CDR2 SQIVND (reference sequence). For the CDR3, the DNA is TGTGCCAGTAGACAGGAAGGAAACACCGGGGAGCTGTTTTTT. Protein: CASRQEGNTGELFF.

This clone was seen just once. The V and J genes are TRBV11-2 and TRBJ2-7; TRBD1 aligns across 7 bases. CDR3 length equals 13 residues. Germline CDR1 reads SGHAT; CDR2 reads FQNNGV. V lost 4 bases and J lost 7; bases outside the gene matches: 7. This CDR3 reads CASSSSGTAEQYF. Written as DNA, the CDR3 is TGTGCCAGCAGCTCCTCCGGGACAGCTGAGCAGTACTTC.

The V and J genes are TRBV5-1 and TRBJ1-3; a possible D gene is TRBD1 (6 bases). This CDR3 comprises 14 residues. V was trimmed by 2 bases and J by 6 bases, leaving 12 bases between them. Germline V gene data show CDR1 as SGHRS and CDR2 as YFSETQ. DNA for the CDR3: TGCGCCAGCAGCTTTACAGGGACGGAAAACACCATATATTTT. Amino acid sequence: CASSFTGTENTIYF.

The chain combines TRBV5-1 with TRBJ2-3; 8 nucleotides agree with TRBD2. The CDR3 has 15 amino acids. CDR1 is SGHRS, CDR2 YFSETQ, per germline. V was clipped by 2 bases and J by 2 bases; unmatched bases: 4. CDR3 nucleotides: TGCGCCAGCAGCTTTAGCGGGGCCAACACAGATACGCAGTATTTT. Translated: CASSFSGANTDTQYF.

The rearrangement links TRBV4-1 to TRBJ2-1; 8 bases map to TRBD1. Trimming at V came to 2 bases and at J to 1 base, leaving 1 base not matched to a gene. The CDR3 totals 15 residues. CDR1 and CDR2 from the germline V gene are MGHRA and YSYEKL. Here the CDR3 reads CASSQRTGSYNEQFF. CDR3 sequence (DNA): TGCGCCAGCAGCCAAAGGACAGGGTCCTACAATGAGCAGTTCTTC.

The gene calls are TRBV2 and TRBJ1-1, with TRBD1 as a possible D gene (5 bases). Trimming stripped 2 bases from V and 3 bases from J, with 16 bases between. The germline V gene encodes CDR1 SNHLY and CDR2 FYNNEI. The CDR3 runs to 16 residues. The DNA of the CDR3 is TGTGCCAGCAGTGAACAGGGTGGCGTGTGGGACACTGAAGCTTTCTTT. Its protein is CASSEQGGVWDTEAFF.

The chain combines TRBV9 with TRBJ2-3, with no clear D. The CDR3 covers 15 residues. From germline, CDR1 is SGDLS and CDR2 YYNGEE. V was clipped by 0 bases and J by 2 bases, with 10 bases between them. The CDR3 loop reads CASSVGSDDTDTQYF. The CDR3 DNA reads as TGTGCCAGCAGCGTAGGGAGTGATGACACAGATACGCAGTATTTT.

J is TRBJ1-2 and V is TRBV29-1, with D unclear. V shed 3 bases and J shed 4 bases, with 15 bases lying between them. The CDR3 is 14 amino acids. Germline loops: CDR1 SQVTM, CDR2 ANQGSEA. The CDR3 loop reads CSVEGGRLLYGYTF. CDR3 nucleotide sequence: TGCAGCGTTGAGGGAGGCCGGCTACTCTATGGCTACACCTTC.

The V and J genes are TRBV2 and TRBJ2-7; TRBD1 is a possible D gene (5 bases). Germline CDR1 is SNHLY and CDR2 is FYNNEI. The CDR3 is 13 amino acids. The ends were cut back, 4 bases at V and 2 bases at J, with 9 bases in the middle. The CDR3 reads CASSATGAYEQYV. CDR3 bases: TGTGCCAGCAGTGCTACAGGAGCCTACGAGCAGTACGTC.

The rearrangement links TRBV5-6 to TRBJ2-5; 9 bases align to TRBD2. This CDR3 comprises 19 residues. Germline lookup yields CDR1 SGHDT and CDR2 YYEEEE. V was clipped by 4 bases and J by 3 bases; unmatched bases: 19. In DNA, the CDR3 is TGTGCCAGCAGCCCTTCTCTAGCGGGGCTACTATCAACCAAAGAGACCCAGTACTTC. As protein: CASSPSLAGLLSTKETQYF.

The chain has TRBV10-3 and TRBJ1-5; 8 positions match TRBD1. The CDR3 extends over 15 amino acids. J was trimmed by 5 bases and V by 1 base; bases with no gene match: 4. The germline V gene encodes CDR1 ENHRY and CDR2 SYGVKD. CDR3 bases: TGTGCCATCAGTGAGTACCTACAGGGGGATCAGCCCCAGCATTTT. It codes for CAISEYLQGDQPQHF.

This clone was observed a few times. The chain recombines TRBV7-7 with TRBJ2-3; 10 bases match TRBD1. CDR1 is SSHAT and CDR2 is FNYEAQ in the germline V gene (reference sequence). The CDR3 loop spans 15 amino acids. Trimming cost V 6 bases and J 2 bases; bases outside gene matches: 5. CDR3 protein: CASSFGTGDTDTQYF. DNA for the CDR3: TGTGCCAGCAGTTTTGGGACAGGGGACACAGATACGCAGTATTTT.

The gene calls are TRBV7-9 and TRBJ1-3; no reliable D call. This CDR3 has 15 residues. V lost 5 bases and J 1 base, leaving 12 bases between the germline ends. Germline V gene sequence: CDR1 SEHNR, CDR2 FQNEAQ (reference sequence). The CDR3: CASSRVGESGNTIYF. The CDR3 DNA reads TGTGCCAGCAGCCGCGTGGGAGAATCTGGAAACACCATATATTTT.

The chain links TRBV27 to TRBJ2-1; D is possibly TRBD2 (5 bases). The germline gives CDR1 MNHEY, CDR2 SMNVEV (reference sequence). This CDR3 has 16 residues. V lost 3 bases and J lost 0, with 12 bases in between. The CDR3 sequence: CASSFGLDYSYNEQFF. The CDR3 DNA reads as TGTGCCAGCAGTTTTGGGCTAGACTACTCCTACAATGAGCAGTTCTTC.

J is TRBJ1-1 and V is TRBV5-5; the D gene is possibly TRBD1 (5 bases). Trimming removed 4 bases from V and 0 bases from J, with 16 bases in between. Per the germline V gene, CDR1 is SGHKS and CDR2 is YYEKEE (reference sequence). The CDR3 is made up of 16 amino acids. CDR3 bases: TGTGCCAGCAGCCTTTCAGGGCGAGGCATGAACACTGAAGCTTTCTTT. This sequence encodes CASSLSGRGMNTEAFF.

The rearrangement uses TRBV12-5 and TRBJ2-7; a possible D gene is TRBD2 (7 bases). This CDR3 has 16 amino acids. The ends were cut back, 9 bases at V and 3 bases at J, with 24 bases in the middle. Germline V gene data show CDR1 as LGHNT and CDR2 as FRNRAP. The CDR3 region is CASGPGGPSSFYEQYV. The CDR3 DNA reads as TGTGCTAGCGGCCCCGGGGGGCCCTCGTCATTCTACGAGCAGTACGTC.

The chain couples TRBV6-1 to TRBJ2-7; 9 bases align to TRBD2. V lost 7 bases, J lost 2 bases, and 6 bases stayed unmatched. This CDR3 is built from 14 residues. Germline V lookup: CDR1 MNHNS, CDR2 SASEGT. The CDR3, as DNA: TGTGCCAGCAAGTTTGAGCGGGGGGCCTACGAGCAGTACGTC. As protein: CASKFERGAYEQYV.